The entry that follows covers one TCR beta chain sequence. Its antigen is unknown. The data originate from a study of T cells after yellow fever vaccination. On the study more broadly: When fractions had low cell numbers, they were prepared with SMART-Seq v4 Ultra Low Input.

The CDR3 is made up of 13 amino acids. V gave up 3 bases and J gave up 6 bases; unmatched junction bases: 4. Germline CDR1 reads SGHNT; CDR2 reads YYREEE (reference sequence). Study-wide results and limits: CD4 and CD8 compartments shared a small share of clonotypes. Most clones from primary vaccination were detected again post-booster (roughly 95% CD4, 88% CD8). Bulk-population clonotypes that are abundant could appear as contaminants in FACS-sorted repertoires.

TCRdb recomputed calls from the 5' RACE reads with MiXCR, one row per CDR3 protein. The sample has a few hundred thousand distinct CDR3 sequences, about 8.3% seen once; the top ten hold roughly 15%. The chain has TRBV5-4 and TRBJ2-7; 9 bases agree with TRBD1. The input for sequencing was PBMCs, taken approximately 47 days after the first yellow fever vaccination. This sequence was found in a man aged 18 to 29 who received the YFV17D yellow fever vaccine. The CDR3 region is CASSWGGQGEQYV. Written as DNA, the CDR3 is TGTGCCAGCAGCTGGGGGGGACAGGGCGAGCAGTACGTC.